This TCR beta chain was sequenced for a study of T cells after yellow fever vaccination. The sample holds a few counts of this clonotype. TCRdb recomputed calls from the 5' RACE reads with MiXCR, one row per CDR3 protein. Of a few hundred thousand distinct CDR3 sequences listed, about 17% were seen once; the top ten hold 15% to 20%. The input for sequencing was PBMCs, taken 5 days after the first yellow fever vaccination. The source of this sequence is a man aged 18 to 30 who received the YFV17D yellow fever vaccine.

CDR3 bases: TGTGCCTGGAGCGCATTGAAGGAAAAACTGTTTTTT. It yields the protein CAWSALKEKLFF. The genes are TRBV30 and TRBJ1-4; the D is unclear. V was pared by 3 bases and J by 8 bases, with 10 bases between. The CDR3 length is 12 residues. Germline V gene lookup returns CDR1 GTSNPN and CDR2 SVGIG (reference sequence).